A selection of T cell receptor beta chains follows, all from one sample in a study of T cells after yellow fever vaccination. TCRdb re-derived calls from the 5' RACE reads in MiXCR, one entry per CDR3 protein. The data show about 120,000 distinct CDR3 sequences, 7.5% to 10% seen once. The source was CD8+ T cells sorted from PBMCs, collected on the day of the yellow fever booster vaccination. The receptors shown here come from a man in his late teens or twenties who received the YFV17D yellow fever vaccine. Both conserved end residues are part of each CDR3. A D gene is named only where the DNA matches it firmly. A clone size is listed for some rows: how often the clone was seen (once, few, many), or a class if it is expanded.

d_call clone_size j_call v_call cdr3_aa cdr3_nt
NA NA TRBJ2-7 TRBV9 CASSSRTVGEQYF TGTGCCAGCAGCTCACGGACTGTCGGGGAGCAGTACTTC
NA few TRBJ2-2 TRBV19 CASSVDRVPNTGELFF TGTGCCAGTAGTGTAGACAGAGTCCCGAACACCGGGGAGCTGTTTTTT
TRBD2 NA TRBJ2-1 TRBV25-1 CASSGLAGGSRSYNEQFF TGTGCCAGCAGTGGACTAGCGGGGGGGTCTAGGTCCTACAATGAGCAGTTCTTC
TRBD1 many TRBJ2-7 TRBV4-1 CASSPIGTGAAYEQYF TGCGCCAGCAGCCCGATCGGGACAGGGGCGGCCTACGAGCAGTACTTC
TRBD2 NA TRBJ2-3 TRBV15 CATSIFIAGGTGDTQYF TGTGCCACCAGCATTTTCATAGCGGGGGGTACCGGAGATACGCAGTATTTT
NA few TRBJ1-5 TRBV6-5 CASSVGFSNQPQHF TGTGCCAGCAGTGTAGGGTTTAGCAATCAGCCCCAGCATTTT
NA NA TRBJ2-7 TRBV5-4 CASRKGSSYEQYF TGTGCCAGCCGAAAGGGGAGCTCCTACGAGCAGTACTTC
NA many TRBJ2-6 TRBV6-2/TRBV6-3 CASTPRGSGANVLTF TGTGCCAGCACCCCCCGGGGGTCTGGGGCCAACGTCCTGACTTTC
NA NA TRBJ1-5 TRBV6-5 CASSASLTEQPQHF TGTGCCAGCAGTGCGTCTCTCACGGAACAGCCCCAGCATTTT
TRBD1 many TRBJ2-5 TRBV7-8 CASSLFPGQGLETQYF TGTGCCAGCAGCTTATTCCCCGGACAGGGGTTAGAGACCCAGTACTTC
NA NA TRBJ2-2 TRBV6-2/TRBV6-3 CASSYSAGELFF TGTGCCAGCAGTTACTCGGCCGGGGAGCTGTTTTTT
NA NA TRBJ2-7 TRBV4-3 CASSPGNWKQYEQYF TGCGCCAGCAGCCCCGGAAATTGGAAACAGTACGAGCAGTACTTC
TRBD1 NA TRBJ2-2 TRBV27 CASTDPGQGAIGELFF TGTGCCAGCACCGACCCGGGACAGGGGGCTATCGGGGAGCTGTTTTTT
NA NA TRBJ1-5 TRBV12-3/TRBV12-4 CASSFGIKWPQHF TGTGCCAGCAGTTTCGGGATTAAATGGCCCCAGCATTTT
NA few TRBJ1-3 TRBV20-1 CSARVNGISGNTIYF TGCAGTGCTAGAGTAAACGGAATCTCTGGAAACACCATATATTTT
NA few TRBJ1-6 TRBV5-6 CASSFAVWNSPLHF TGTGCCAGCAGCTTCGCGGTTTGGAATTCACCCCTCCACTTT
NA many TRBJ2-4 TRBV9 CASSPGEDQYF TGTGCCAGCAGTCCCGGGGAAGATCAGTACTTC
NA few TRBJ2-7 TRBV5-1 CASSLPPHEQYF TGCGCCAGCAGCCTTCCACCCCACGAGCAGTACTTC
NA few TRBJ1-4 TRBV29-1 CSADDGGIGKLFF TGCAGCGCCGATGACGGAGGGATCGGAAAACTGTTTTTT
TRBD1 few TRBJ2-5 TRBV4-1 CASSQGGTGSWQETQYF TGCGCCAGCAGCCAAGGGGGGACAGGGTCGTGGCAAGAGACCCAGTACTTC
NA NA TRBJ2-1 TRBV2 CASPQGDEQFF TGTGCCAGCCCGCAGGGCGATGAGCAGTTCTTC
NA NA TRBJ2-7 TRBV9 CASSVGGDSSRPYEQYF TGTGCCAGCAGCGTAGGGGGAGACAGCTCCCGTCCCTACGAGCAGTACTTC
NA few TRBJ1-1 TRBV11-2 CASSLDLVGGAFF TGTGCCAGCAGCTTAGATCTTGTGGGGGGAGCTTTCTTT
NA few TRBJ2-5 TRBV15 CATSRVGDHQETQYF TGTGCCACCAGCAGAGTAGGAGATCACCAAGAGACCCAGTACTTC
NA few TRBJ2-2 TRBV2 CASSVLADTGELFF TGTGCCAGCAGTGTTCTAGCAGACACCGGGGAGCTGTTTTTT
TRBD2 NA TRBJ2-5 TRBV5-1 CASSFGGDKETQYF TGCGCCAGCAGCTTCGGGGGGGATAAAGAGACCCAGTACTTC
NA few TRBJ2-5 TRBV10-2 CASSSSLSREETQYF TGCGCCAGCAGTTCAAGTCTCTCTCGGGAAGAGACCCAGTACTTC
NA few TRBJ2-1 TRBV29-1 CSVLGGLSYNEQFF TGCAGCGTTCTCGGAGGTCTCTCCTACAATGAGCAGTTCTTC
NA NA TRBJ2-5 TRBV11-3 CASSLAGDGRAQYF TGTGCCAGCAGCTTAGCGGGAGACGGACGGGCCCAGTACTTC
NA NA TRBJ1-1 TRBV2 CASSAGPFAEAFF TGTGCCAGCAGTGCGGGTCCGTTCGCTGAAGCTTTCTTT
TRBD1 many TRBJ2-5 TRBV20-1 CSANSRDRPFRTQYF TGCAGTGCAAATTCCCGGGACAGGCCCTTCAGGACCCAGTACTTC
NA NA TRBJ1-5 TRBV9 CASSVGQGSNQPQHF TGTGCCAGCAGCGTAGGCCAGGGAAGCAATCAGCCCCAGCATTTT
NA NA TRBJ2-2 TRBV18 CASSQRAYTGELFF TGTGCCAGCTCACAAAGGGCCTACACCGGGGAGCTGTTTTTT
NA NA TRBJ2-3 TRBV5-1 CASSWYGDDTQYF TGCGCCAGCAGCTGGTACGGGGATGATACGCAGTATTTT
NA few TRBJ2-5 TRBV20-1 CSAFSSGSPRGETQYF TGCAGTGCTTTCAGCTCGGGATCCCCGAGGGGAGAGACCCAGTACTTC
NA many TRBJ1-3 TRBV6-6 CASSYLTAGNTIYF TGTGCCAGCAGTTACCTCACAGCTGGAAACACCATATATTTT
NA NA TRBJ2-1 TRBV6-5 CASMVWQGNNEQFF TGTGCCAGCATGGTGTGGCAGGGGAACAATGAGCAGTTCTTC
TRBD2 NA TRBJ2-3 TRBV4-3 CASSQDPDAAGGTTDTQYF TGCGCCAGCAGCCAAGATCCAGACGCGGCGGGGGGGACGACAGATACGCAGTATTTT
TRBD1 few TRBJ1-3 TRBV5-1 CASSLTGTGGPGNTIYF TGCGCCAGCAGCTTGACCGGGACAGGGGGTCCTGGAAACACCATATATTTT
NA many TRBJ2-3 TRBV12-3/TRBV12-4 CASSLSSTDTQYF TGTGCCAGCAGCCTTAGTAGCACAGATACGCAGTATTTT
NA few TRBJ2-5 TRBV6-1 CASSEAQRAQETQYF TGTGCCAGCAGTGAAGCGCAGCGGGCCCAAGAGACCCAGTACTTC
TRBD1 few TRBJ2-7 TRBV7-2 CASSQPQGQGPFYEQYF TGTGCCAGCAGCCAACCGCAGGGACAGGGCCCTTTCTACGAGCAGTACTTC
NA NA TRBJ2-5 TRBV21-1 CASSTLGGGPGETQYF TGTGCCAGCAGCACCCTAGGGGGGGGCCCCGGGGAGACCCAGTACTTC